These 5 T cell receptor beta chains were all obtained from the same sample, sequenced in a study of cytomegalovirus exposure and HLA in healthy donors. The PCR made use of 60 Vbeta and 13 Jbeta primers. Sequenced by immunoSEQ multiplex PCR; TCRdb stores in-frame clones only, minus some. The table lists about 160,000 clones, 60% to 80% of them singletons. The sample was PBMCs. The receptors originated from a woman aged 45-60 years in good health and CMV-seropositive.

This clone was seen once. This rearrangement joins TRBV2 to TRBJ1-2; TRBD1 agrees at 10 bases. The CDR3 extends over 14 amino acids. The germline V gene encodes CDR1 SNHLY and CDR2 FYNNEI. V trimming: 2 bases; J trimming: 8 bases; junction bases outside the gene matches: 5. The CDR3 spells CASSERTGGDGYTF. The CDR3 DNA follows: TGTGCCAGCAGTGAAAGGACAGGGGGAGACGGCTACACCTTC.

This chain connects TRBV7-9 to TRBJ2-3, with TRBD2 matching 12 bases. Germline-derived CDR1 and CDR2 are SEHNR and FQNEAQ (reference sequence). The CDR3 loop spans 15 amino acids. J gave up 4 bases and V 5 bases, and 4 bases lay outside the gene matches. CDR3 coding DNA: TGTGCCAGCAGCACTAGCGGGAGGTCAGCAGATACGCAGTATTTT. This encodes CASSTSGRSADTQYF. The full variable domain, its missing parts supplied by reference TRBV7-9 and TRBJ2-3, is DTGVSQNPRHKITKRGQNVTFRCDPISEHNRLYWYRQTLGQGPEFLTYFQNEAQLEKSRLLSDRFSAERPKGSFSTLEIQRTEQGDSAMYLCASSTSGRSADTQYFGPGTRLTVL.

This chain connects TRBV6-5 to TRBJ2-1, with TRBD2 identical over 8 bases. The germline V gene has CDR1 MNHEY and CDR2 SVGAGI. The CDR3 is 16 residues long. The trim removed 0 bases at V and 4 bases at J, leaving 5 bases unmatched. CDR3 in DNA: TGTGCCAGCAGTTACTCTGGGGCTAGCGGGTACAATGAGCAGTTCTTC. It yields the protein CASSYSGASGYNEQFF.

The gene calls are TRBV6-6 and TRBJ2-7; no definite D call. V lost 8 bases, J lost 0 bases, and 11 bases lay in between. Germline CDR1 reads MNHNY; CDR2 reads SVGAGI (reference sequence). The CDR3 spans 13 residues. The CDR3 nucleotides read TGTGCCAGCCAGCTAGGAAACTCCTACGAGCAGTACTTC. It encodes CASQLGNSYEQYF.

The CDR3 loop reads CASKSGGASYEQYF. CDR3 sequence (DNA): TGTGCCAGCAAGAGCGGGGGTGCCTCCTACGAGCAGTACTTC. The chain joins TRBV6-1 to TRBJ2-7; TRBD2 aligns across 8 bases. The CDR3 totals 14 residues. The J segment lost 0 bases and the V segment lost 7 bases, leaving 5 bases of the junction unmatched. Germline V gene lookup returns CDR1 MNHNS and CDR2 SASEGT.